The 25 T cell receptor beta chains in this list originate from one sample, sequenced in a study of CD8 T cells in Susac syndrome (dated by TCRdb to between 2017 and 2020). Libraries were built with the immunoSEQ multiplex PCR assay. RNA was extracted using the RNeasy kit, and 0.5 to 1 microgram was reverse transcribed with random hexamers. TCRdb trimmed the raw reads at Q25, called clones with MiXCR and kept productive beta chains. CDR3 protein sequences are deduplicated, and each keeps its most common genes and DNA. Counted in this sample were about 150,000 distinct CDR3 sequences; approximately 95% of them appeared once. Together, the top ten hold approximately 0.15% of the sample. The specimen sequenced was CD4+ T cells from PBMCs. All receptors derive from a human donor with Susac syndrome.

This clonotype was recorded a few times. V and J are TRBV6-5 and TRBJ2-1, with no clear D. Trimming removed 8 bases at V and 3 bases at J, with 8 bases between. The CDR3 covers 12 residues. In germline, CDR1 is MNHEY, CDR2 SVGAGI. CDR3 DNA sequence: TGTGCCAGCCGTTCCAGCTACAATGAGCAGTTCTTC. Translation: CASRSSYNEQFF.

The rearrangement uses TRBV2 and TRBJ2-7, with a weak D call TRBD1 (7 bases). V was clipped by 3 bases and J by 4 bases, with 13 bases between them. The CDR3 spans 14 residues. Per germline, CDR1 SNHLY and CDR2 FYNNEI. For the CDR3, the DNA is TGTGCCAGCAGTGATGGAGGGGGCGGGTACGAGCAGTACTTC. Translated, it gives CASSDGGGGYEQYF.

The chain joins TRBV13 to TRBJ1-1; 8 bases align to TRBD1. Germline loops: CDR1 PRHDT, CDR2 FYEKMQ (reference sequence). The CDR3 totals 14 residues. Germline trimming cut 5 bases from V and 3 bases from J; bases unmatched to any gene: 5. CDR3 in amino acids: CASSRGQADTEAFF. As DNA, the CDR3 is TGTGCCAGCAGCCGGGGACAGGCCGACACTGAAGCTTTCTTT.

The CDR3 DNA reads as TGTGCCAGCTCCCGAGTGGAAAGGATCTACGAGCAGTACTTC. Protein: CASSRVERIYEQYF. This chain connects TRBV6-5 to TRBJ2-7, with D unclear. CDR1 is MNHEY and CDR2 is SVGAGI in the germline V gene. This CDR3 spans 14 amino acids. V was trimmed by 8 bases and J by 3 bases, leaving 17 bases between them.

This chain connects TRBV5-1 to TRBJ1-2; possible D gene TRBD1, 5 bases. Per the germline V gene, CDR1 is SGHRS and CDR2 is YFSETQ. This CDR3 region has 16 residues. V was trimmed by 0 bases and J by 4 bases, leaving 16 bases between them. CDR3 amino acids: CASSLEGRAGIYGYTF. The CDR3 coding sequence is TGCGCCAGCAGCTTGGAGGGCAGGGCCGGTATCTATGGCTACACCTTC.

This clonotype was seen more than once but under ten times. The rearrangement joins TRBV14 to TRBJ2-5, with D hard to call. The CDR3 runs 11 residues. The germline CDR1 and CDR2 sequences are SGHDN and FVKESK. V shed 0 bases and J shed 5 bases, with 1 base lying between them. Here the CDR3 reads CASSQEETQYF. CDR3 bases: TGTGCCAGCAGCCAAGAGGAGACCCAGTACTTC.

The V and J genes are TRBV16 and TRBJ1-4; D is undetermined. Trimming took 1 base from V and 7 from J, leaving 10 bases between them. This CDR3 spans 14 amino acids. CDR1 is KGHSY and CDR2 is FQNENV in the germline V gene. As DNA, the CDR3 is TGTGCCAGCAGCCAATTTGCAGGACCTGAAAAACTGTTTTTT. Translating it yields CASSQFAGPEKLFF.

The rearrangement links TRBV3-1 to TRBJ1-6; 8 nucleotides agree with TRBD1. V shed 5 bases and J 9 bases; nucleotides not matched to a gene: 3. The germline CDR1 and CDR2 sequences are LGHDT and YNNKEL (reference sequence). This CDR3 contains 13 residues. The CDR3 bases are TGTGCCAGCAGCGACGACAGGGGTTCACCCCTCCACTTT. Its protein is CASSDDRGSPLHF.

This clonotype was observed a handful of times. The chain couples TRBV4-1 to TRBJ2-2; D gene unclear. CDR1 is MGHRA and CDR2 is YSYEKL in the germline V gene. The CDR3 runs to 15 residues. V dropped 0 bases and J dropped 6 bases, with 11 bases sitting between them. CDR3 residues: CASSQDTVLAGELFF. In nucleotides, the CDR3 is TGCGCCAGCAGCCAAGATACGGTCCTCGCCGGGGAGCTGTTTTTT.

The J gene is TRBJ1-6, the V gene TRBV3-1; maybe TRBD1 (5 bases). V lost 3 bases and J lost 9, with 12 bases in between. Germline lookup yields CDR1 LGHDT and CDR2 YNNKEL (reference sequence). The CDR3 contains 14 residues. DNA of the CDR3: TGTGCCAGCAGCCAGGGGGGTGGCACTTCACCCCTCCACTTT. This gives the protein CASSQGGGTSPLHF. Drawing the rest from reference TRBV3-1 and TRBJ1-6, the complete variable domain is DTAVSQTPKYLVTQMGNDKSIKCEQNLGHDTMYWYKQDSKKFLKIMFSYNNKELIINETVPNRFSPKSPDKAHLNLHINSLELGDSAVYFCASSQGGGTSPLHFGNGTRLTVT.

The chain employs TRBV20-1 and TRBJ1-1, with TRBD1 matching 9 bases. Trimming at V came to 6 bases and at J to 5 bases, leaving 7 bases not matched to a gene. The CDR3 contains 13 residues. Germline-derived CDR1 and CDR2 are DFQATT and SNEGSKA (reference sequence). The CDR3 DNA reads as TGCAGTGCGTATACAGGGGGCCAGACTGAAGCTTTCTTT. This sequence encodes CSAYTGGQTEAFF.

The chain's CDR3 is CSGAIGGNTEAFF. DNA of the CDR3: TGCAGCGGAGCGATAGGGGGGAACACTGAAGCTTTCTTT. This chain joins TRBV29-1 and TRBJ1-1, with a weak D call TRBD1 (6 bases). Trimming took 7 bases from V and 1 from J, leaving 13 bases between them. The germline V gene has CDR1 SQVTM and CDR2 ANQGSEA. CDR3 length: 13 residues.

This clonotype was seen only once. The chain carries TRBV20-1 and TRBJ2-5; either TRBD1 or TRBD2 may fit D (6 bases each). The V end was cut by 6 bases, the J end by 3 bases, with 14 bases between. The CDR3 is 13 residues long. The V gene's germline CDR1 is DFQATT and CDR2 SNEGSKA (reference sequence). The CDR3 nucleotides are TGCAGTGCCCCCATAGGGGGGAAAGAGACCCAGTACTTC. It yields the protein CSAPIGGKETQYF.

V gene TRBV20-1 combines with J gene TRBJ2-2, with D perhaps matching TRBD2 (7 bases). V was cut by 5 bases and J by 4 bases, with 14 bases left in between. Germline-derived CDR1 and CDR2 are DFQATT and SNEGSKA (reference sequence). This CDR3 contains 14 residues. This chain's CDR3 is CSAERGGSTGELFF. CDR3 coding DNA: TGCAGTGCTGAAAGGGGGGGGAGCACCGGGGAGCTGTTTTTT.

The CDR3 DNA is TGTGCCAGCAGCTTAGGTCTAGCGGGGGACGAGCAGTACTTC. Its protein product is CASSLGLAGDEQYF. The rearrangement uses TRBV7-9 and TRBJ2-7; TRBD2 matches at 10 bases. Germline assignment: CDR1 SEHNR and CDR2 FQNEAQ (reference sequence). This CDR3 is 14 amino acids long. V shed 1 base and J 5 bases; nucleotides not matched to a gene: 2.

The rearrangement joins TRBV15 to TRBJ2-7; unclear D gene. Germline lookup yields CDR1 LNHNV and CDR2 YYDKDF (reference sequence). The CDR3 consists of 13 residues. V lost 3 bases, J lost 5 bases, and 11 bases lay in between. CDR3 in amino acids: CATSRPGVHEQYF. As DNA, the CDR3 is TGTGCCACCAGCAGGCCTGGGGTCCACGAGCAGTACTTC.

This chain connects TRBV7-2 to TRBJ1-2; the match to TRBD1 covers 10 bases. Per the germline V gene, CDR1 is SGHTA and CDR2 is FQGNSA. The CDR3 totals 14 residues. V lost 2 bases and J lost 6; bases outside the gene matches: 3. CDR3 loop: CASSLHGTGDGYTF. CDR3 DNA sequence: TGTGCCAGCAGCTTACATGGGACAGGGGATGGCTACACCTTC.

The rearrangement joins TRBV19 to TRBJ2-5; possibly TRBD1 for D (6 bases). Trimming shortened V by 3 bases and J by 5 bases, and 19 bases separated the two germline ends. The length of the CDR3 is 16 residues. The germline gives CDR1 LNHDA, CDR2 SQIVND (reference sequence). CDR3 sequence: CASSMLGTTPGETQYF. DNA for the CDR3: TGTGCCAGTAGTATGTTGGGGACAACCCCAGGGGAGACCCAGTACTTC.

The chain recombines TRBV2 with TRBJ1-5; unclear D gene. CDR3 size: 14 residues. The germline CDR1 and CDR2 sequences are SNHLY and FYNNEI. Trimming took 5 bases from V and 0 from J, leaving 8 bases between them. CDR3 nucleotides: TGTGCCAGCAGTTACAGTGATAGCAATCAGCCCCAGCATTTT. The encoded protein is CASSYSDSNQPQHF.

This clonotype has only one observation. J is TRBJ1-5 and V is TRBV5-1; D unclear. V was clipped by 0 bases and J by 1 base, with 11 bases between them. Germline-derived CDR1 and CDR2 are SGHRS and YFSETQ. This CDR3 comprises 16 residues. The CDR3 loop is CASSLGRSESNQPQHF. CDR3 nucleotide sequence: TGCGCCAGCAGCTTGGGACGGAGCGAAAGCAATCAGCCCCAGCATTTT.

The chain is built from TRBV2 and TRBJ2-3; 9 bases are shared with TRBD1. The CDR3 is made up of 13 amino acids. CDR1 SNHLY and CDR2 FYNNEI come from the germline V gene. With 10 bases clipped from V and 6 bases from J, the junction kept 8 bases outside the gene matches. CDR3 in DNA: TGTGCCACGCACCGGGACAGGGAGGATACGCAGTATTTT. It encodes CATHRDREDTQYF.

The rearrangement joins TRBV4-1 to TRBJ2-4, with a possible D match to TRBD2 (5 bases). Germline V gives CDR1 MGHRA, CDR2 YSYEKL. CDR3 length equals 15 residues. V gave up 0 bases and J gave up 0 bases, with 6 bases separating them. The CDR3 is CASSQEAGAKNIQYF. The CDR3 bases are TGCGCCAGCAGCCAAGAGGCGGGAGCCAAAAACATTCAGTACTTC.

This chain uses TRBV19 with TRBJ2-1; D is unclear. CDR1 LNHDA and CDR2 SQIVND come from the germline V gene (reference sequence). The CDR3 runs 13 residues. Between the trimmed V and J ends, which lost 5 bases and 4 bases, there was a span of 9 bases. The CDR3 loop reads CASSGKLYNEQFF. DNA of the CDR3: TGTGCCAGTAGTGGAAAACTTTACAATGAGCAGTTCTTC.

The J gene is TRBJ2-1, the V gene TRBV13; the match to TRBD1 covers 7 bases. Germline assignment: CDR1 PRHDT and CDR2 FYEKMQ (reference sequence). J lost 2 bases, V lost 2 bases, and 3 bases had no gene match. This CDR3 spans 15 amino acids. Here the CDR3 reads CASSLRGPAYNEQFF. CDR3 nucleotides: TGTGCCAGCAGCTTAAGGGGGCCGGCCTACAATGAGCAGTTCTTC.

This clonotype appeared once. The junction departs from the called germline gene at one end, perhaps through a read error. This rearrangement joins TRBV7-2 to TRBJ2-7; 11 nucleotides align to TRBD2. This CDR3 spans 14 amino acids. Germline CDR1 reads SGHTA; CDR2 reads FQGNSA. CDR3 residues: CASRGTSGAYAQYF. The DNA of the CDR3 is TGTGCCAGCAGGGGGACTAGCGGTGCCTACGCGCAGTACTTC.